This T cell receptor (beta chain) was profiled in a study of blood T cell repertoires in COVID-19. Background on the study: Italy, Spain and the United States were the sources of the convalescent and acute COVID-19 samples. T cells, B-cell-depleted T cells, or PBMCs supplied cDNA or gDNA.

This CDR3 region has 16 residues. The trim removed 8 bases at V and 1 base at J, leaving 13 bases unmatched. Germline assignment: CDR1 MDHEN and CDR2 SYDVKM. How the authors handled the data: Estimated nucleated cell counts came from reference gene primer amplification. Clones were sequenced by immunoSEQ multiplex PCR, and TCRdb holds only the in-frame ones, with some missing. The V and J calls and clone size were taken over from that table, and D and trimming were inferred from the DNA. Counted here are 50,000 to 85,000 clones, around 90% occurring once; the ten biggest clones make up less than 9.5%.

Source material: peripheral blood. The clonotype originates from a human donor in a cohort sampled during active COVID-19. The chain uses TRBV28 and TRBJ1-1, with 7 bases identical to TRBD1. In nucleotides, the CDR3 is TGTGCCAGCGGATTTAAGAGTAGACAGGGGAACACTGAAGCTTTCTTT. This sequence encodes CASGFKSRQGNTEAFF.